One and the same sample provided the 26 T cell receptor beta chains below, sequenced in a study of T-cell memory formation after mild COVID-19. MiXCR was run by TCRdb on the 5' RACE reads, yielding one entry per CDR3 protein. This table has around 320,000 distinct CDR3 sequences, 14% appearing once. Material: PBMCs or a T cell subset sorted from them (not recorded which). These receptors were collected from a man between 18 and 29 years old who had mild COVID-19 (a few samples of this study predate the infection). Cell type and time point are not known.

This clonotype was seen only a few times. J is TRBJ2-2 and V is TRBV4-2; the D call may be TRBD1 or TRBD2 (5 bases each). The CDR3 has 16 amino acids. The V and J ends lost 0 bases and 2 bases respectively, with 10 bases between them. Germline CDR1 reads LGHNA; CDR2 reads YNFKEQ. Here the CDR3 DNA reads TGTGCCAGCAGCCAAGACCAGGGAGTTAACACCGGGGAGCTGTTTTTT. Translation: CASSQDQGVNTGELFF.

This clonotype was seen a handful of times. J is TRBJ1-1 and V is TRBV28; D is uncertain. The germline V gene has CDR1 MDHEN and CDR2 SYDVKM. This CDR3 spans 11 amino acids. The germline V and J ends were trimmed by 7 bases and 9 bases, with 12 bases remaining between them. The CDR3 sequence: CASTRSAQAFF. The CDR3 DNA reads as TGTGCCAGCACCCGTTCCGCTCAAGCTTTCTTT.

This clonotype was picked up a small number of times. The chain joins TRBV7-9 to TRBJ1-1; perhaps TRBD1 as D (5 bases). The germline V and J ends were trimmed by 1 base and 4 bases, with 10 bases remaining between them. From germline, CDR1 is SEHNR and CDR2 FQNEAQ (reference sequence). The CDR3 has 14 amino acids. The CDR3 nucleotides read TGTGCCAGCAGCTTAGAGAGGGGCAGCACTGAAGCTTTCTTT. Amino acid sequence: CASSLERGSTEAFF.

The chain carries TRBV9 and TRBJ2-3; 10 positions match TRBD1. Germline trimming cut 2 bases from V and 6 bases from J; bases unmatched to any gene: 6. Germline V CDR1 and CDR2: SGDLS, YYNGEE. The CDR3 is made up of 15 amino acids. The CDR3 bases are TGTGCCAGCAGCGTGGGGACAGGGGTCAGGGATACGCAGTATTTT. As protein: CASSVGTGVRDTQYF.

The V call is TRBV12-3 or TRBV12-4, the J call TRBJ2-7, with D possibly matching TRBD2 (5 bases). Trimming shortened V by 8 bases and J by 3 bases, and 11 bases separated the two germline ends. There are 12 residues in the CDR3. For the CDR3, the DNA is TGTGCCAGCGCCGGGGTACTCTACGAGCAGTACTTC. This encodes CASAGVLYEQYF.

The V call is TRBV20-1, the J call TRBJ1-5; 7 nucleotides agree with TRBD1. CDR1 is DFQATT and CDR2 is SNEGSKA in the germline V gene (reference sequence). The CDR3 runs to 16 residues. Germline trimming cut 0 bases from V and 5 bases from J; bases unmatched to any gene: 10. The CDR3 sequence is CSARDPNHRGHQPQHF. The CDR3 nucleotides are TGCAGTGCTAGAGATCCTAACCACAGGGGTCATCAGCCCCAGCATTTT.

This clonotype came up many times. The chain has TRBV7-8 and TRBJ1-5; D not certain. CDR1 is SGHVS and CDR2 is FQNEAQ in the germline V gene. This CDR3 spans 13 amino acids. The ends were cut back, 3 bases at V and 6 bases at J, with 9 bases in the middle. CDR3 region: CASSFTGSQPQHF. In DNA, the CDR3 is TGTGCCAGCAGCTTCACTGGTAGTCAGCCCCAGCATTTT.

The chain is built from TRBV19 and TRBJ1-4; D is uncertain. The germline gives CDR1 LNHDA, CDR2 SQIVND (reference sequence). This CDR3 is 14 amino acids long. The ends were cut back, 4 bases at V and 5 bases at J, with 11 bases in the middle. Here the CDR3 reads CASSTITTNEKLFF. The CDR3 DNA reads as TGTGCCAGTAGTACCATTACCACCAATGAAAAACTGTTTTTT. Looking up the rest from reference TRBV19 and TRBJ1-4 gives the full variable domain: DGGITQSPKYLFRKEGQNVTLSCEQNLNHDAMYWYRQDPGQGLRLIYYSQIVNDFQKGDIAEGYSVSREKKESFPLTVTSAQKNPTAFYLCASSTITTNEKLFFGSGTQLSVL.

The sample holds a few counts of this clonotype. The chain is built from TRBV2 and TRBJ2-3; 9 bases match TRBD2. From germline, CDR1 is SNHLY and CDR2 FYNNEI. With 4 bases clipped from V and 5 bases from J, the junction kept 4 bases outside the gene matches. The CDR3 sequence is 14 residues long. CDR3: CASSGGGGVDTQYF. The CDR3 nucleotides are TGTGCCAGCAGTGGCGGCGGGGGGGTAGATACGCAGTATTTT.

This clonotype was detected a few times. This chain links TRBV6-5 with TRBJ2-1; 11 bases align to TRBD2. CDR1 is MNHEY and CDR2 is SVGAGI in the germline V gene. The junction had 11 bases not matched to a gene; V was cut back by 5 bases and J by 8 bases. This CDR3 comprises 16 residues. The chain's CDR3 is CASSPQLTSGVDEQFF. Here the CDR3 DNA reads TGTGCCAGCAGTCCCCAATTGACTAGCGGGGTCGATGAGCAGTTCTTC.

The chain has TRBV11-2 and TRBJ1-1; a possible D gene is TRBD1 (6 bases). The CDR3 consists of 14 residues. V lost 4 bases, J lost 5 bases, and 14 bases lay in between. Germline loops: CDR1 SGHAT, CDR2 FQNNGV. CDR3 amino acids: CASSSSAGATEAFF. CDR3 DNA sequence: TGTGCCAGCAGCTCATCCGCGGGGGCTACTGAAGCTTTCTTT. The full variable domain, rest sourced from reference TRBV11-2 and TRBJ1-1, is EAGVAQSPRYKIIEKRQSVAFWCNPISGHATLYWYQQILGQGPKLLIQFQNNGVVDDSQLPKDRFSAERLKGVDSTLKIQPAKLEDSAVYLCASSSSAGATEAFFGQGTRLTVV.

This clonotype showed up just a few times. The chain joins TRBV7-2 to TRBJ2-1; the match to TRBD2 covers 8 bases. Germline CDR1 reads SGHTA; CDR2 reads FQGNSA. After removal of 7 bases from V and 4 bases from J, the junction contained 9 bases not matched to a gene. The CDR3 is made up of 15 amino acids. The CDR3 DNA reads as TGTGCCAGCACTCTCACGGGGGGGTTTTACAATGAGCAGTTCTTC. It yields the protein CASTLTGGFYNEQFF.

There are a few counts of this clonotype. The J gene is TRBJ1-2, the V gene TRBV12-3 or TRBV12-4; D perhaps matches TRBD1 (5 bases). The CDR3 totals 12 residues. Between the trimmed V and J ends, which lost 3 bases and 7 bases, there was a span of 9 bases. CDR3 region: CASSFGGGGYTF. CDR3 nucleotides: TGTGCCAGCAGTTTCGGGGGAGGTGGCTACACCTTC.

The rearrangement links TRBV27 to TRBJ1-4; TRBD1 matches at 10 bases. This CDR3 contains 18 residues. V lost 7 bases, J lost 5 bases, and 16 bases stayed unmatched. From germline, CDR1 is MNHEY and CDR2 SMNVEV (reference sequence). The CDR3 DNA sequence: TGTGCCAGCATTTTTCCACCTCCGGGACAGGGGAGGAATGAAAAACTGTTTTTT. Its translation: CASIFPPPGQGRNEKLFF. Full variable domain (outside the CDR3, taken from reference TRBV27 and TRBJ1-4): EAQVTQNPRYLITVTGKKLTVTCSQNMNHEYMSWYRQDPGLGLRQIYYSMNVEVTDKGDVPEGYKVSRKEKRNFPLILESPSPNQTSLYFCASIFPPPGQGRNEKLFFGSGTQLSVL.

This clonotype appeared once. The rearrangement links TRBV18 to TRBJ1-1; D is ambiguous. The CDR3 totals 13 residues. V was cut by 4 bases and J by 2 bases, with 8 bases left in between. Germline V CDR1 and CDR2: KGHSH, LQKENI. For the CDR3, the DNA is TGTGCCAGCTCACGGCGGGATAACACTGAAGCTTTCTTT. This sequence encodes CASSRRDNTEAFF. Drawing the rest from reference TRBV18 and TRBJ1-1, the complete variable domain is NAGVMQNPRHLVRRRGQEARLRCSPMKGHSHVYWYRQLPEEGLKFMVYLQKENIIDESGMPKERFSAEFPKEGPSILRIQQVVRGDSAAYFCASSRRDNTEAFFGQGTRLTVV.

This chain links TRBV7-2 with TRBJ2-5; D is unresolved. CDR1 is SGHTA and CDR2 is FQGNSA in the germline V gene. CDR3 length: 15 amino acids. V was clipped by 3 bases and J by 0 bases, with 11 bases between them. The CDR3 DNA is TGTGCCAGCAGCTTTTTCCCCCCGAACCAAGAGACCCAGTACTTC. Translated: CASSFFPPNQETQYF.

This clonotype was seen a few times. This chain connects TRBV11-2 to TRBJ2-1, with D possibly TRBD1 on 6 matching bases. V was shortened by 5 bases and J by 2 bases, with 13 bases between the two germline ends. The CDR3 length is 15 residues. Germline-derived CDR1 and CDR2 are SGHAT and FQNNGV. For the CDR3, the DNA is TGTGCCAGCAGCACCCAGGACAGTCCCTACAATGAGCAGTTCTTC. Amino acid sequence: CASSTQDSPYNEQFF.

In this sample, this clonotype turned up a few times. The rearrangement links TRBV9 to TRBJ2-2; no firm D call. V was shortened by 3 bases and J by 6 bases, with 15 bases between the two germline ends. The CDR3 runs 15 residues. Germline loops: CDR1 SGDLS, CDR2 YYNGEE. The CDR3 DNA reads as TGTGCCAGCAGCGGCCTCTCTGTGGGGTCCGGGGAGCTGTTTTTT. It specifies CASSGLSVGSGELFF.

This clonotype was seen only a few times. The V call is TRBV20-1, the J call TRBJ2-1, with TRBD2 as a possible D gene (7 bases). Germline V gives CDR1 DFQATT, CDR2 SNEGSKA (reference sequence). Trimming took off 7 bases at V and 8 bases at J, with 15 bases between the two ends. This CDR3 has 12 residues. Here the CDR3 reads CSETKGGDEQFF. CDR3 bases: TGCAGTGAGACGAAGGGGGGGGATGAGCAGTTCTTC.

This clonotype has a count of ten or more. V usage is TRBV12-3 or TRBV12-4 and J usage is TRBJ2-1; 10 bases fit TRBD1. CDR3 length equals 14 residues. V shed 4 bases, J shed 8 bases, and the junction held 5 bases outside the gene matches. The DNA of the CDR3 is TGTGCCAGCAGTTGGCGACAGGGGGCCTATGAGCAGTTCTTC. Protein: CASSWRQGAYEQFF.

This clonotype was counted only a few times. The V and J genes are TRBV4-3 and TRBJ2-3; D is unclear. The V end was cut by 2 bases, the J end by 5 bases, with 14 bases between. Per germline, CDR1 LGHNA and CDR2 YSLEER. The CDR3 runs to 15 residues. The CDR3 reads CASSQSWQNRDTQYF. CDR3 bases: TGCGCCAGCAGCCAATCCTGGCAGAACCGAGATACGCAGTATTTT.

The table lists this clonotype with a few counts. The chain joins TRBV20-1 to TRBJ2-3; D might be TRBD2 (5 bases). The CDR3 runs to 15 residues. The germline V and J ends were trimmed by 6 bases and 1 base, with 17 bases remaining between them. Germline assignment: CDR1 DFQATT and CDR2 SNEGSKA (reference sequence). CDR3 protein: CSAVTSTRGTDTQYF. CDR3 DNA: TGCAGTGCCGTCACCAGTACGAGGGGCACAGATACGCAGTATTTT.

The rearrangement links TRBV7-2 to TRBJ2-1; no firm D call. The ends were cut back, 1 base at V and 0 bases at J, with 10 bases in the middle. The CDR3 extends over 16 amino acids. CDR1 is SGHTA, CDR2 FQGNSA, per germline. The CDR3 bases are TGTGCCAGCAGCTTAGATTTGTCAGCCTCCTACAATGAGCAGTTCTTC. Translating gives CASSLDLSASYNEQFF.

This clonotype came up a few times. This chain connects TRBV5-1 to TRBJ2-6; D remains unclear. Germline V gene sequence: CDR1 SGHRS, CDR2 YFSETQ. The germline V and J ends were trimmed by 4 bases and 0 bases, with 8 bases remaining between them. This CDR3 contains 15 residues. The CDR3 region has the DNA TGCGCCAGCAGCCTCCTGATCTCTGGGGCCAACGTCCTGACTTTC. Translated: CASSLLISGANVLTF.

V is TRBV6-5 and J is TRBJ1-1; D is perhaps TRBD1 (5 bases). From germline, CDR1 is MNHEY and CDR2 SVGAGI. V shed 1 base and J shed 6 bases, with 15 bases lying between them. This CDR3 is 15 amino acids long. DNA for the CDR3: TGTGCCAGCAGTTACTTAGGGACCGTCAGCCCTGAAGCTTTCTTT. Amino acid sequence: CASSYLGTVSPEAFF.

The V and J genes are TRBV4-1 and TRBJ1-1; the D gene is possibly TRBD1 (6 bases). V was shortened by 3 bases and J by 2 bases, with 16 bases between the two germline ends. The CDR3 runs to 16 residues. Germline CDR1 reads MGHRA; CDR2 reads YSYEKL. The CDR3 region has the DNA TGCGCCAGCAGCCATGCTCGGGGGCTCGGAAACACTGAAGCTTTCTTT. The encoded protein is CASSHARGLGNTEAFF.